Listed here are 22 T cell receptor beta chains from one sample, sequenced in a study of T-cell reconstitution after alpha-beta-depleted transplantation in children (dated by TCRdb to the mid-2010s). Receptors were amplified or captured by PCR. The reads were generated on an Illumina HiSeq 2500. TCR library preparation used molecular barcoding, with unique molecular identifiers applied to normalize quantification of the TCRbeta repertoire. The public reads were reanalyzed by TCRdb: fastp trimming at Q25, MiXCR alignment, in-frame beta chains only. All rows with the same CDR3 protein become a single entry with the most common DNA and genes. Within this sample are about 980,000 distinct CDR3 sequences, with about 29% of them counted one time only. The top ten hold under 30% of the sample. The sample's treatment or condition label is to be understood as: allogeneic hematopoietic cell transplantation with graft depleted of TCRalphabeta T cells and CD19 B cells.

The sequenced sample was PBMCs, mostly from graft donor cells, obtained 360 days after TCRalphabeta/CD19-depleted stem cell transplant. The receptor set was obtained from a boy less than two years old who had a stem cell transplant for SCID, so the T cells may come from the graft donor.

The chain is built from TRBV15 and TRBJ2-7; 7 bases map to TRBD1. V shed 0 bases and J 0 bases; nucleotides not matched to a gene: 8. The V gene's germline CDR1 is LNHNV and CDR2 YYDKDF (reference sequence). This CDR3 has 17 amino acids. The CDR3 loop is CATSRDLIRDSSYEQYF. The CDR3 DNA follows: TGTGCCACCAGCAGAGATCTGATCCGGGACAGCTCCTACGAGCAGTACTTC.

This clonotype was picked up a small number of times. This chain joins TRBV30 and TRBJ2-1; maybe TRBD1 (6 bases). Germline lookup yields CDR1 GTSNPN and CDR2 SVGIG (reference sequence). Deletions cut 1 base from V and 0 bases from J, with 10 bases between. The CDR3 extends over 15 amino acids. The CDR3 DNA reads TGTGCCTGGAGTGCCGGACAGAGCTCCTACAATGAGCAGTTCTTC. Amino acid sequence: CAWSAGQSSYNEQFF.

This clonotype was picked up a small number of times. The genes are TRBV7-3 and TRBJ2-1; possibly TRBD2 for D (6 bases). CDR3 size: 16 residues. Germline-derived CDR1 and CDR2 are SGHTA and FQGTGA. Trimming left V 2 bases short and J 8 bases short, with 19 bases between. The CDR3: CASSLGLAGRVDEQFF. Written as DNA, the CDR3 is TGTGCCAGCAGCTTAGGTCTGGCGGGGAGAGTGGATGAGCAGTTCTTC.

J is TRBJ2-1 and V is TRBV11-1, with D possibly being TRBD1 (5 bases). Between the trimmed V and J ends, which lost 0 bases and 11 bases, there was a span of 14 bases. The CDR3 totals 14 residues. Germline V CDR1 and CDR2: SGHAT, FQDESV (reference sequence). CDR3 in amino acids: CASSLAVWQGQQFF. CDR3 DNA: TGTGCCAGCAGCTTAGCGGTTTGGCAGGGTCAGCAGTTCTTC.

On this clonotype itself: The junction and the germline gene differ at one end; a read error may be behind it. The chain is built from TRBV12-3 or TRBV12-4 and TRBJ2-1; tentatively, D is TRBD2 (5 bases). The CDR3 contains 15 residues. CDR3 sequence reads: CASRLSVLTYNELFF. CDR3 DNA sequence: TGTGCCAGCAGGCTTAGCGTACTCACCTACAATGAGCTGTTCTTC.

This chain links TRBV12-3 or TRBV12-4 with TRBJ1-1; D may be TRBD1 (6 bases). The CDR3 is 17 residues long. Between the trimmed V and J ends, which lost 6 bases and 0 bases, there was a span of 20 bases. Written as DNA, the CDR3 is TGTGCCAGCAGACAAACACGCGGCCGGGACATGAACACTGAAGCTTTCTTT. This codes for CASRQTRGRDMNTEAFF.

The rearrangement joins TRBV7-2 to TRBJ2-1, with D unclear. The CDR3 loop spans 11 amino acids. Germline CDR1 and CDR2: SGHTA and FQGNSA. With 5 bases removed from V and 8 bases from J, the gap between germline ends came to 7 bases. The CDR3 sequence is CASSAHDEQFF. CDR3 sequence (DNA): TGTGCCAGCAGCGCACATGATGAGCAGTTCTTC.

This clonotype was counted a few times. The chain has TRBV20-1 and TRBJ2-2; no reliable D call. V was pared by 3 bases and J by 5 bases, with 10 bases between. Germline CDR1 and CDR2: DFQATT and SNEGSKA (reference sequence). The CDR3 runs to 13 residues. CDR3 coding DNA: TGCAGTGCTAGCCTGGTTTTAACCGGGGAGCTGTTTTTT. This gives the protein CSASLVLTGELFF.

This clonotype has only a few counts. The V call is TRBV20-1, the J call TRBJ2-1, with 13 bases that match TRBD2. The trim removed 6 bases at V and 4 bases at J, leaving 6 bases unmatched. The CDR3 is made up of 15 amino acids. Per germline, CDR1 DFQATT and CDR2 SNEGSKA (reference sequence). This CDR3 reads CSASPGLAGYNEQFF. In nucleotides, the CDR3 is TGCAGTGCGTCGCCGGGACTAGCGGGGTACAATGAGCAGTTCTTC.

The V call is TRBV6-1, the J call TRBJ2-3; no definite D call. Trimming took off 7 bases at V and 6 bases at J, with 17 bases between the two ends. The CDR3 loop spans 14 amino acids. Germline CDR1 reads MNHNS; CDR2 reads SASEGT. The CDR3 reads CASTEAAQADTQYF. The CDR3 DNA is TGTGCCAGCACCGAGGCCGCGCAGGCGGATACGCAGTATTTT.

In DNA form, the CDR3 reads TGTGCCAGCAGTTTTACTAGCGGGGTTTTGGATACGCAGTATTTT. This encodes CASSFTSGVLDTQYF. This sequence joins TRBV27 and TRBJ2-3, with 10 bases lining up with TRBD2. This CDR3 comprises 15 residues. Trimming took 3 bases from V and 6 from J; bases not matched to a gene: 6. CDR1 is MNHEY and CDR2 is SMNVEV in the germline V gene (reference sequence).

This clonotype has just a few counts. The V and J genes are TRBV28 and TRBJ1-2; TRBD1 aligns across 9 bases. From germline, CDR1 is MDHEN and CDR2 SYDVKM. V dropped 3 bases and J dropped 3; count of bases not matched to a gene: 8. The CDR3 spans 16 residues. As DNA, the CDR3 is TGTGCCAGCAGTTTGGGACAGGGATCGATTTACTATGGCTACACCTTC. Protein sequence: CASSLGQGSIYYGYTF.

This rearrangement joins TRBV28 to TRBJ2-7; 8 bases map to TRBD1. The CDR3 has 15 residues. Germline CDR1 is MDHEN and CDR2 is SYDVKM. Germline trimming cut 6 bases from V and 2 bases from J; bases unmatched to any gene: 9. The CDR3 DNA is TGTGCCAGCAGGTCCATCCGGGACAGGACCTACGAGCAGTACTTC. This encodes CASRSIRDRTYEQYF.

This chain joins TRBV27 and TRBJ2-3; 9 bases map to TRBD1. The CDR3 spans 14 residues. Germline CDR1 and CDR2: MNHEY and SMNVEV (reference sequence). The ends lost 5 bases at V and 6 bases at J; junction bases unmatched: 6. The CDR3 coding sequence is TGTGCCAGCAGTGACAGGGGGGGATGGGATACGCAGTATTTT. Its protein is CASSDRGGWDTQYF.

This clonotype was detected a few times. V is TRBV12-3 or TRBV12-4 and J is TRBJ2-2, with 8 bases identical to TRBD1. This CDR3 region has 17 residues. V lost 6 bases to trimming and J lost 2 bases; unmatched junction nucleotides: 11. For the CDR3, the DNA is TGTGCCAGCAGGAGGACCGGGACAGGCTTCAACACCGGGGAGCTGTTTTTT. It is translated as CASRRTGTGFNTGELFF.

This clonotype was recorded a few times. This rearrangement joins TRBV10-3 to TRBJ2-6; D possibly corresponds to TRBD2 (5 bases). The germline V gene encodes CDR1 ENHRY and CDR2 SYGVKD. The CDR3 consists of 16 residues. Trimming removed 4 bases from V and 0 bases from J, with 10 bases in between. In nucleotides, the CDR3 is TGTGCCATCAGTGGACACCGGGACTCTGGGGCCAACGTCCTGACTTTC. It yields the protein CAISGHRDSGANVLTF.

The chain uses TRBV20-1 and TRBJ2-1, with 8 bases identical to TRBD2. The CDR3 covers 15 residues. Per the germline V gene, CDR1 is DFQATT and CDR2 is SNEGSKA (reference sequence). Trimming at V came to 5 bases and at J to 0 bases, leaving 6 bases not matched to a gene. In DNA, the CDR3 is TGCAGTGCTCACCGCGGGGGGAGCTCCTACAATGAGCAGTTCTTC. Amino acids: CSAHRGGSSYNEQFF.

The chain uses TRBV7-8 and TRBJ1-5; D not resolved. Germline V CDR1 and CDR2: SGHVS, FQNEAQ. Trimming stripped 0 bases from V and 2 bases from J, with 8 bases between. CDR3 size: 15 residues. The CDR3 nucleotides are TGTGCCAGCAGCTTAGCGAGGCACGGCAATCAGCCCCAGCATTTT. Amino acids: CASSLARHGNQPQHF.

The chain uses TRBV5-6 and TRBJ1-2; D not certain. The CDR3 runs 15 residues. The germline V and J ends were trimmed by 1 base and 4 bases, with 14 bases remaining between them. CDR1 and CDR2 (germline): SGHDT, YYEEEE. CDR3 DNA sequence: TGTGCCAGCAGCTTGATAAAAAGGAACCTCTATGGCTACACCTTC. This encodes CASSLIKRNLYGYTF.

This rearrangement joins TRBV28 to TRBJ1-2; 8 bases fit TRBD1. CDR3 length equals 15 residues. Germline CDR1 MDHEN, CDR2 SYDVKM. J lost 4 bases, V lost 2 bases, and 6 bases had no gene match. The CDR3 nucleotides are TGTGCCAGCAGTTTAAGGGGACAGGTGTTCTATGGCTACACCTTC. Its protein is CASSLRGQVFYGYTF.

The gene calls are TRBV12-3 or TRBV12-4 and TRBJ2-7; no firm D call. This CDR3 region has 12 residues. V lost 5 bases, J lost 5 bases, and 10 bases lay in between. CDR3 nucleotides: TGTGCCAGCAGTCCATCCCACCACGAGCAGTACTTC. Its translation: CASSPSHHEQYF.

The chain employs TRBV4-1 and TRBJ2-5; weak D call: TRBD2 (6 bases). Trimming left V 4 bases short and J 5 bases short, with 14 bases between. The length of the CDR3 is 14 residues. Germline lookup yields CDR1 MGHRA and CDR2 YSYEKL. CDR3 protein: CASSPRLGLETQYF. The CDR3 DNA sequence: TGCGCCAGCAGCCCCCGACTAGGTCTGGAGACCCAGTACTTC.